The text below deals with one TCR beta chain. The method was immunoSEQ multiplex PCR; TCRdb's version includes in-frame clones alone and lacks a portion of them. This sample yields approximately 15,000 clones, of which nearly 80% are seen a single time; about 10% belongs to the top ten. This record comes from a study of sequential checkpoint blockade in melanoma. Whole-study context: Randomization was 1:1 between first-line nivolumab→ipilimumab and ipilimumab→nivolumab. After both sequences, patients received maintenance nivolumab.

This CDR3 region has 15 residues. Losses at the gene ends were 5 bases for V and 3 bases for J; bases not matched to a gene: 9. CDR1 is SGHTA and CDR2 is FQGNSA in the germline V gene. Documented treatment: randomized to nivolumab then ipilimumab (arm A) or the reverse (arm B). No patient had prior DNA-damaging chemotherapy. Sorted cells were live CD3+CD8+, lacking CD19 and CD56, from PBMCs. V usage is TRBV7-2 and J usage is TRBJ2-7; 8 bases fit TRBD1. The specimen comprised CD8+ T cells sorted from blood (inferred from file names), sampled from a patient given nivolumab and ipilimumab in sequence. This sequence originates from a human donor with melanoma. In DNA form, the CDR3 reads TGTGCCAGCAGCCGGCCGGGACAGGCGGACTACGAGCAGTACTTC. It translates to CASSRPGQADYEQYF.